The rows below give T cell receptor beta chains drawn from one sample of a study of cytomegalovirus exposure and HLA in healthy donors. The protocol was immunoSEQ multiplex PCR, while the TCRdb copy is restricted to in-frame clones and leaves out a portion. There are about 200,000 clones in the sample; 75% to 85% occur only once, and 1.2% to 1.5% lies in the top ten. What was sequenced was PBMCs. The receptors shown here come from a girl aged 10 to 17 in good health and CMV-seronegative. The CDR3 runs from the conserved cysteine through the conserved F or W. A D gene is named only where the DNA matches it firmly. A clone size is listed for some rows: how often the clone was seen (once, few, many), or a class if it is expanded.

V gene	D gene	J gene	clone size	CDR3 length	CDR3 protein	CDR3 DNA
TRBV7-9	NA	TRBJ1-1	NA	16	CASSLGRQGMNTEAFF	TGTGCCAGCAGCTTAGGAAGGCAGGGTATGAACACTGAAGCTTTCTTT
TRBV5-6	TRBD2	TRBJ2-3	NA	16	CASSLAVLAGADTQYF	TGTGCCAGCAGCTTGGCGGTGCTAGCGGGAGCAGATACGCAGTATTTT
TRBV9	NA	TRBJ1-1	NA	14	CASSVHPGGTEAFF	TGTGCCAGCAGCGTGCACCCCGGGGGAACTGAAGCTTTCTTT
TRBV19	NA	TRBJ1-5	NA	17	CASTEVGGLRGNQPQHF	TGTGCCAGTACTGAGGTCGGGGGACTGCGAGGCAATCAGCCCCAGCATTTT
TRBV15	TRBD1	TRBJ1-4	NA	19	CATSRDQTSAGGWREKLFF	TGTGCCACCAGCAGAGATCAGACGTCTGCAGGGGGATGGAGAGAAAAACTGTTTTTT
TRBV7-3	TRBD2	TRBJ2-5	NA	13	CASSSTSSETQYF	TGTGCCAGCAGCTCGACTAGCAGCGAGACCCAGTACTTC
TRBV28	NA	TRBJ2-1	NA	15	CASTNRRAPYNEQFF	TGTGCCAGCACCAACCGGAGGGCCCCCTACAATGAGCAGTTCTTC
TRBV4-3	NA	TRBJ2-5	NA	13	CASSQGIQETQYF	TGCGCCAGCAGCCAAGGTATCCAAGAGACCCAGTACTTC
TRBV28	TRBD1	TRBJ1-5	few	16	CASSHRKQGDNQPQHF	TGTGCCAGTTCCCACCGGAAACAGGGGGATAATCAGCCCCAGCATTTT
TRBV7-9	TRBD2	TRBJ2-1	NA	19	CASSLRSSGRGRDSNEQFF	TGTGCCAGCAGCTTAAGATCTAGCGGGCGAGGCCGAGACAGCAATGAGCAGTTCTTC
TRBV4-2	NA	TRBJ1-1	NA	18	CASNAKGRGGARNTEAFF	TGTGCCAGCAACGCAAAGGGGCGGGGGGGAGCGAGGAACACTGAAGCTTTCTTT
TRBV5-1	NA	TRBJ2-1	NA	17	CASSSRPTGSSYNEQFF	TGCGCCAGCAGCTCCAGGCCAACCGGGAGCTCCTACAATGAGCAGTTCTTC
TRBV28	NA	TRBJ1-3	NA	19	CASSFPQGKIGDGGNTIYF	TGTGCCAGCAGTTTCCCTCAGGGGAAGATCGGCGACGGAGGAAACACCATATATTTT
TRBV27	NA	TRBJ2-7	NA	13	CASSLLERDEQYF	TGTGCCAGCAGTTTATTAGAGAGAGACGAGCAGTACTTC
TRBV16	TRBD1	TRBJ1-1	NA	14	CASSLDRGNTEAFF	TGTGCCAGCAGCCTGGACAGGGGTAACACTGAAGCTTTCTTT
TRBV7-9	TRBD1	TRBJ1-1	NA	16	CASSSRDSPADTEAFF	TGTGCCAGCAGCTCCAGGGACAGTCCGGCCGACACTGAAGCTTTCTTT
TRBV7-3	NA	TRBJ1-1	NA	15	CASSLASMLNTEAFF	TGTGCCAGCAGCTTAGCCTCTATGCTGAACACTGAAGCTTTCTTT
TRBV16	NA	TRBJ1-4	NA	16	CASSSRTLATNEKLFF	TGTGCCAGCAGCTCCCGGACACTGGCAACTAATGAAAAACTGTTTTTT
TRBV6-6	NA	TRBJ2-2	few	14	CASRQKRGTGELFF	TGTGCCAGCAGACAGAAAAGGGGCACCGGGGAGCTGTTTTTT
TRBV18	TRBD1	TRBJ2-6	NA	17	CASSTRTGSSGANVLTF	TGTGCCAGCTCAACGAGGACAGGGAGCTCTGGGGCCAACGTCCTGACTTTC
TRBV28	TRBD1	TRBJ2-3	NA	15	CASSSPGQGADTQYF	TGTGCCAGCAGTTCACCGGGACAGGGGGCAGATACGCAGTATTTT
TRBV29-1	NA	TRBJ1-2	NA	13	CSVDSEQSYGYTF	TGCAGCGTTGACTCGGAGCAGTCCTATGGCTACACCTTC
TRBV18	TRBD2	TRBJ2-1	once	17	CASSPPRLAGASNEQFF	TGTGCCAGCTCACCACCGAGACTAGCGGGAGCCAGCAATGAGCAGTTCTTC
TRBV19	NA	TRBJ2-5	NA	16	CASSIGLTHFQETQYF	TGTGCCAGTAGTATTGGGCTAACCCATTTTCAAGAGACCCAGTACTTC
TRBV6-1	TRBD2	TRBJ2-3	NA	16	CASSDGLAPGAGTQYF	TGTGCCAGCAGTGACGGACTAGCCCCGGGGGCAGGTACGCAGTATTTT
TRBV5-1	TRBD2	TRBJ2-7	NA	17	CASSLPPGASGRNEQYF	TGCGCCAGCAGCTTGCCACCTGGTGCTAGCGGGAGGAACGAGCAGTACTTC
TRBV6-6	NA	TRBJ1-5	NA	13	CASSYGGGQPQHF	TGTGCCAGCAGTTACGGGGGCGGGCAGCCCCAGCATTTT
TRBV7-2	NA	TRBJ1-1	once	13	CASSPTVDTEAFF	TGTGCCAGCAGTCCGACAGTGGACACTGAAGCTTTCTTT
TRBV7-2	TRBD1	TRBJ1-2	NA	15	CASSFQGANNYGYTF	TGTGCCAGCAGCTTCCAGGGGGCGAATAACTATGGCTACACCTTC
TRBV9	NA	TRBJ2-6	NA	14	CASSVSPGANVLTF	TGTGCCAGCAGCGTTTCTCCTGGGGCCAACGTCCTGACTTTC
TRBV7-9	NA	TRBJ1-1	NA	14	CASSLVSVEGLAFF	TGTGCCAGCAGCTTAGTGTCTGTGGAGGGTTTGGCTTTCTTT
TRBV13	TRBD2	TRBJ2-7	NA	20	CASRPLQTFPLAGGADEQYF	TGTGCCAGCAGGCCCCTACAGACATTCCCTCTAGCGGGGGGAGCTGACGAGCAGTACTTC
TRBV4-1	NA	TRBJ2-1	NA	17	CASSQSTTRLDGNEQFF	TGCGCCAGCAGCCAGTCCACGACTAGATTGGATGGTAATGAGCAGTTCTTC
TRBV7-6	NA	TRBJ1-5	NA	13	CASSVQGWQPQHF	TGTGCCAGCAGCGTTCAGGGTTGGCAGCCCCAGCATTTT
TRBV18	NA	TRBJ1-1	few	12	CASSLQGTEAFF	TGTGCCAGCTCACTTCAGGGGACTGAAGCTTTCTTT
TRBV30	NA	TRBJ2-1	NA	14	CAWSEGVVYNEQFF	TGTGCCTGGAGTGAGGGAGTGGTATACAATGAGCAGTTCTTC
TRBV7-3	NA	TRBJ2-2	once	15	CASSPQTGKVGELFF	TGTGCCAGCAGCCCCCAAACAGGCAAGGTCGGGGAGCTGTTTTTT
TRBV27	NA	TRBJ1-1	NA	13	CASNIVTVMGAFF	TGTGCCAGCAACATCGTGACAGTAATGGGAGCTTTCTTT
TRBV7-9	NA	TRBJ2-5	NA	14	CASRKLGVQETQYF	TGTGCCAGCCGTAAATTAGGGGTCCAAGAGACCCAGTACTTC
TRBV6-6	TRBD1	TRBJ2-5	NA	13	CASRTGGRETQYF	TGTGCCAGCAGGACAGGGGGCCGGGAGACCCAGTACTTC
TRBV10-2	TRBD1	TRBJ2-5	NA	14	CASSEGGTGGDQYF	TGCGCCAGCAGTGAGGGCGGGACAGGGGGCGACCAGTACTTC
TRBV30	TRBD2	TRBJ2-1	NA	14	CAWSAGLVDNEQFF	TGTGCCTGGAGCGCGGGACTAGTGGACAATGAGCAGTTCTTC
TRBV11-3	TRBD2	TRBJ2-1	NA	16	CASSIRPGLAENEQFF	TGTGCCAGCAGCATCCGGCCGGGACTAGCGGAGAATGAGCAGTTCTTC
TRBV15	NA	TRBJ1-1	NA	13	CATSRDQVQVAFF	TGTGCCACCAGCAGAGATCAGGTTCAAGTAGCTTTCTTT
TRBV7-9	NA	TRBJ2-5	NA	11	CASSWAETQYF	TGTGCCAGCAGCTGGGCGGAGACCCAGTACTTC
TRBV2	TRBD1	TRBJ2-3	once	14	CASSEQGATDTQYF	TGTGCCAGCAGTGAGCAGGGGGCCACAGATACGCAGTATTTT
TRBV7-8	NA	TRBJ1-2	NA	17	CASSLYRSLGGDYGYTF	TGTGCCAGCAGCTTATATAGGAGTCTGGGGGGGGACTATGGCTACACCTTC
TRBV27	NA	TRBJ1-2	NA	14	CASRPNSGLNGYTF	TGTGCCAGCAGACCTAACAGTGGGCTTAATGGCTACACCTTC
TRBV28	TRBD2	TRBJ2-7	NA	14	CASSLNLRGNEQYF	TGTGCCAGCAGTTTAAACTTGCGGGGGAACGAGCAGTACTTC
TRBV6-5	TRBD1	TRBJ1-2	NA	13	CASSSTTGMGYTF	TGTGCCAGCAGTTCTACGACAGGGATGGGCTACACCTTC
TRBV14	TRBD2	TRBJ2-3	NA	15	CASSQDWGLADTQYF	TGTGCCAGCAGCCAAGATTGGGGACTAGCAGATACGCAGTATTTT
TRBV4-3	TRBD2	TRBJ2-7	once	16	CASSQDFLAGPYEQYF	TGCGCCAGCAGCCAAGATTTTCTAGCGGGGCCCTACGAGCAGTACTTC
TRBV19	TRBD1	TRBJ2-7	NA	13	CASSVDRFNQQYF	TGTGCCAGTAGTGTGGACAGGTTTAACCAGCAGTACTTC
TRBV27	TRBD2	TRBJ2-3	NA	17	CASSLSGASGRRDTQYF	TGTGCCAGCAGTTTATCCGGCGCTAGCGGGAGGAGAGATACGCAGTATTTT
TRBV14	NA	TRBJ1-1	few	16	CASSQIRLRGYTEAFF	TGTGCCAGCAGCCAAATTAGGCTTAGGGGCTACACTGAAGCTTTCTTT
TRBV7-9	NA	TRBJ2-5	NA	15	CSSSLKSAGKETQYF	TGTTCCAGCAGCTTAAAGTCGGCAGGGAAAGAGACCCAGTACTTC
TRBV4-2	TRBD1	TRBJ1-4	few	15	CASSQAGAGGEKLFF	TGTGCCAGCAGCCAAGCGGGGGCAGGGGGGGAAAAACTGTTTTTT
TRBV6-5	NA	TRBJ1-5	NA	16	CASSYREPGGNQPQHF	TGTGCCAGCAGTTACCGGGAACCGGGTGGCAATCAGCCCCAGCATTTT
TRBV28	TRBD1	TRBJ2-1	NA	16	CASSLVGWGTGNEQFF	TGTGCCAGCAGTTTGGTTGGATGGGGGACAGGGAATGAGCAGTTCTTC
TRBV7-9	NA	TRBJ2-7	NA	14	CASSRAPPLYEQYF	TGTGCCAGCAGCCGCGCCCCACCCCTATACGAGCAGTACTTC